This T cell receptor (beta chain) is drawn from a study of T cells in Graves' hyperthyroidism and ophthalmopathy. Authors of the study amplified TCR beta CDR3 regions from RNA transcripts. TCR CDR3 underwent first-round RT-PCR with the HTBI primer set. TCRdb re-called the multiplex PCR reads with MiXCR, one entry per CDR3 protein. Here the sample spans fewer than 400,000 distinct CDR3 sequences, 11% to 15% being singletons. The CDR3 runs 11 residues. Trimming pared 1 base from V and 4 bases from J, leaving 2 bases between. Germline CDR1 and CDR2: DFQATT and SNEGSKA (reference sequence). There are a few counts of this clonotype.

The chain carries TRBV20-1 and TRBJ2-1; D is undetermined. The specimen was blood. The TCR originated in a man over 45 with Graves' ophthalmopathy. DNA of the CDR3: TGCAGTGCTAGAGGTTACAATGAGCAGTTCTTC. Encoded protein: CSARGYNEQFF.